This record covers a single T cell receptor (beta chain). The data stem from a study of blood T cell repertoires in COVID-19. About the research overall: T cells, B-cell-depleted T cells, or PBMCs provided the cDNA or gDNA that served as material.

The ends were cut back, 3 bases at V and 1 base at J, with 7 bases in the middle. The CDR3 contains 15 residues. Germline V lookup: CDR1 MNHEY, CDR2 SMNVEV (reference sequence). Seattle patients were enrolled during active infection and followed longitudinally. TCRdb's copy holds only in-frame clones and misses some; the assay was immunoSEQ multiplex PCR. This table holds about 440,000 clones, roughly 88% found once. The sample was peripheral blood. V gene TRBV27 combines with J gene TRBJ2-6; D not resolved. The origin of this receptor is a woman in her forties or fifties with COVID-19, enrolled during active disease. DNA for the CDR3: TGTGCCAGCAGTTTTACGGGTTCTGGGGCCAACGTCCTGACTTTC. Amino acid sequence: CASSFTGSGANVLTF.